The clone carrying this T cell receptor (beta chain) was found a few times. Its target is unknown. Losses at the gene ends were 4 bases for V and 7 bases for J; bases not matched to a gene: 6. In germline, CDR1 is SGDLS, CDR2 YYNGEE. This CDR3 spans 13 amino acids. Using RNA transcripts as the source, TCR beta CDR3 regions were amplified. When the TCR CDR3 underwent first-round RT-PCR, the HTBI primer set was used. TCRdb used MiXCR to reprocess the multiplex PCR reads, holding one entry per CDR3 protein. Counted here are about 330,000 distinct CDR3 sequences, roughly 13% occurring once; the ten biggest clones make up roughly 33%. This entry comes from a study of T cells in Graves' hyperthyroidism and ophthalmopathy. The study, taken as a whole, reports: Among clonotypes expanded in thyroid above 0.001, most were also found in blood. Median prediction lead before ophthalmopathy onset was around 6.9 months with the model.

Sequences were obtained from blood. The rearrangement links TRBV9 to TRBJ1-2; 8 bases are shared with TRBD1. The receptor was isolated from a woman aged 40 to 50 with Graves' ophthalmopathy. CDR3 residues: CASSSLTGAGYTF. CDR3 sequence (DNA): TGTGCCAGCAGCTCTTTGACAGGGGCTGGCTACACCTTC.